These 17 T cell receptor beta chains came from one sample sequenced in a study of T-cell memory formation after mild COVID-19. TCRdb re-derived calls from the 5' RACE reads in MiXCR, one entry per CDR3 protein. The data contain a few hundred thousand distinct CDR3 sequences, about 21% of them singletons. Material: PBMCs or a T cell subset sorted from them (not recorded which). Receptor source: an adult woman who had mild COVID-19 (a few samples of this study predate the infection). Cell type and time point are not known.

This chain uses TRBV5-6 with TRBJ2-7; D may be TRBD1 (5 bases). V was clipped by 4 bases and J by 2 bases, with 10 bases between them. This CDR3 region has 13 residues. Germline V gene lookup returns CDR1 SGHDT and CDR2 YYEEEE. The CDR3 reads CASSEDTAYEQYF. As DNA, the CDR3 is TGTGCCAGCAGCGAGGACACTGCCTACGAGCAGTACTTC.

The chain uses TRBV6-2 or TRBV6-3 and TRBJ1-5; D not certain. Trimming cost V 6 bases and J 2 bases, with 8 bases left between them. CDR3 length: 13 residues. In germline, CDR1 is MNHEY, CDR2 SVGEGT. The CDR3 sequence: CASRPPGNQPQHF. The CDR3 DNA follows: TGTGCCAGCAGACCCCCAGGCAATCAGCCCCAGCATTTT.

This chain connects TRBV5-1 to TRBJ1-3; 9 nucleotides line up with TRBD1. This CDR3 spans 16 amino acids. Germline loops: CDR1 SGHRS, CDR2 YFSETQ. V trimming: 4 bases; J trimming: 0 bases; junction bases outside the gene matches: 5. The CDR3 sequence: CASSPDRGDSGNTIYF. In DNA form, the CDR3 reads TGCGCCAGCAGCCCCGACAGGGGGGACTCTGGAAACACCATATATTTT.

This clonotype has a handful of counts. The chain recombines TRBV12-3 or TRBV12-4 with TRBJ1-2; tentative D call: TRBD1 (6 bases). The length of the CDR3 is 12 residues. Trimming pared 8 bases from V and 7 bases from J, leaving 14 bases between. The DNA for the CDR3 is TGTGCCAGCTCCGTGGGGGCGTCTGGCTACACCTTC. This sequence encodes CASSVGASGYTF.

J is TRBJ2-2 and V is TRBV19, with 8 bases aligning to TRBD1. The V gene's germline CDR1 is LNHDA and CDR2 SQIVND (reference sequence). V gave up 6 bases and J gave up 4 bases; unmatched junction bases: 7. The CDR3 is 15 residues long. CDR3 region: CASRKTGAITGELFF. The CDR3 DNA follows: TGTGCCAGTAGAAAGACAGGGGCCATCACCGGGGAGCTGTTTTTT.

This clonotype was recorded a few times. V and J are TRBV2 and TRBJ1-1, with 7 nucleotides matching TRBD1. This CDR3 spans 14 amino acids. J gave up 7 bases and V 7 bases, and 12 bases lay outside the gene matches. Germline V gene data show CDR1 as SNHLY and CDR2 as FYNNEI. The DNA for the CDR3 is TGTGCCAGCACCGGGACAGCCTCTATGAGTGAAGCTTTCTTT. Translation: CASTGTASMSEAFF.

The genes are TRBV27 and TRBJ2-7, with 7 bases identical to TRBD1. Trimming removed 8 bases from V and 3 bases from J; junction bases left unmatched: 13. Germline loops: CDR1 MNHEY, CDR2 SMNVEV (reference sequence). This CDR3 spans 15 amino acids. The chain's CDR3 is CASADTGTVFYEQYF. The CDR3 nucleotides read TGTGCCAGCGCCGACACCGGGACAGTTTTCTACGAGCAGTACTTC.

In DNA form, the CDR3 reads TGCGCCAGCAGCTGGGCAGGAGGGGCTTTCTTT. Its protein product is CASSWAGGAFF. The chain has TRBV5-1 and TRBJ1-1; D is uncertain. In germline, CDR1 is SGHRS, CDR2 YFSETQ. The CDR3 totals 11 residues. With 3 bases removed from V and 11 bases from J, the gap between germline ends came to 11 bases.

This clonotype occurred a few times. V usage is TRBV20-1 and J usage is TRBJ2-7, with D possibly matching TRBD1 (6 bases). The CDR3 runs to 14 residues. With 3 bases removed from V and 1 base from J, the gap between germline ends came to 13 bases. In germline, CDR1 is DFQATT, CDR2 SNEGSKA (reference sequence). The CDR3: CSARRAGVSYEQYF. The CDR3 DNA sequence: TGCAGTGCTAGGAGGGCAGGGGTGTCCTACGAGCAGTACTTC.

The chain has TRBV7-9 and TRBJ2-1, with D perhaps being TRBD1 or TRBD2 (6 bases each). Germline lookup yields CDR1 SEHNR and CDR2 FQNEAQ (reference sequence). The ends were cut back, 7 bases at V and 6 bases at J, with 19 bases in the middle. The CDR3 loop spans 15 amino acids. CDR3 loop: CASTSQGRGVNEQFF. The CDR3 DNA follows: TGTGCCAGCACCTCTCAGGGGCGCGGGGTCAATGAGCAGTTCTTC.

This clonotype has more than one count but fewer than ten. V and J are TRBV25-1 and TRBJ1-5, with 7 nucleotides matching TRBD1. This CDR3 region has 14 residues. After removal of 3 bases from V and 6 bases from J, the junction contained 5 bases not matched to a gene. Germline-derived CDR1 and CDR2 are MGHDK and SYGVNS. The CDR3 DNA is TGTGCCAGCAGTGAGACAGGGAGAGGTCAGCCCCAGCATTTT. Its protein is CASSETGRGQPQHF.

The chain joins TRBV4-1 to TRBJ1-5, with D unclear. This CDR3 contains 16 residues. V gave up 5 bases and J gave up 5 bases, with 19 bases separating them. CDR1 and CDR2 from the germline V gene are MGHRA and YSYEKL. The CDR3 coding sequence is TGCGCCAGCAGCTCTAAAAAAGACGCCTGGGATCAGCCCCAGCATTTT. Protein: CASSSKKDAWDQPQHF.

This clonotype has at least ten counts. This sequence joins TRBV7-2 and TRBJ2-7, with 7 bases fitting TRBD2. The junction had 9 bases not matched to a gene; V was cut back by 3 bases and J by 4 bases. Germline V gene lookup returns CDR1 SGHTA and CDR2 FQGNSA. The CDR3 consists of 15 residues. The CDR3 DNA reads TGTGCCAGCAGCTTGTGGGGCGGGAGCACGTACGAGCAGTACTTC. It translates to CASSLWGGSTYEQYF.

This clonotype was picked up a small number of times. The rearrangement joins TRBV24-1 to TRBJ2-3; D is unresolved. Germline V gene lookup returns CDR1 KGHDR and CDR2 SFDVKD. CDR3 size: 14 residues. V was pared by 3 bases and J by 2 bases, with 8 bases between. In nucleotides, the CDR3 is TGTGCCACCAGTGATGTGGGCCACACAGATACGCAGTATTTT. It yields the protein CATSDVGHTDTQYF.

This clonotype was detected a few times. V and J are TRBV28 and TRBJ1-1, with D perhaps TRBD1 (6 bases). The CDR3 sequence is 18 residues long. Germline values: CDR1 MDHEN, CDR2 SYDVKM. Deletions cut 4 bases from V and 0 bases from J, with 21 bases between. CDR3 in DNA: TGTGCCAGCAGTTCCCGACAGGTCCACCGGGCCATGAACACTGAAGCTTTCTTT. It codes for CASSSRQVHRAMNTEAFF. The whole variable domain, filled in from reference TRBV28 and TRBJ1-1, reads DVKVTQSSRYLVKRTGEKVFLECVQDMDHENMFWYRQDPGLGLRLIYFSYDVKMKEKGDIPEGYSVSREKKERFSLILESASTNQTSMYLCASSSRQVHRAMNTEAFFGQGTRLTVV.

CDR3 region: CASSPSGTPNEQFF. The CDR3 coding sequence is TGTGCCAGCTCACCTTCCGGGACACCTAATGAGCAGTTCTTC. The V call is TRBV18, the J call TRBJ2-1; TRBD1 is a possible D gene (6 bases). Trimming stripped 3 bases from V and 7 bases from J, with 13 bases between. Germline assignment: CDR1 KGHSH and CDR2 LQKENI. The CDR3 is made up of 14 amino acids. Supplemented by reference TRBV18 and TRBJ2-1, the full variable domain reads NAGVMQNPRHLVRRRGQEARLRCSPMKGHSHVYWYRQLPEEGLKFMVYLQKENIIDESGMPKERFSAEFPKEGPSILRIQQVVRGDSAAYFCASSPSGTPNEQFFGPGTRLTVL.

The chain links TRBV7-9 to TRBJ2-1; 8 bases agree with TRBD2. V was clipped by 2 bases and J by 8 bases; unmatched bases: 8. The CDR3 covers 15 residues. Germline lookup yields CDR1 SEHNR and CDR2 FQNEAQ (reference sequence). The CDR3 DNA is TGTGCCAGCAGCTTACCGGGGGGGGCAGGCCATGAGCAGTTCTTC. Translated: CASSLPGGAGHEQFF.